These 13 T cell receptor beta chains share one sample of origin, sequenced in a study of control samples from healthy donors and cancer patients. Assay: immunoSEQ multiplex PCR; the TCRdb copy retains only in-frame clones and omits some. The profile shows roughly 370,000 clones, 75% to 95% of them singletons. Sequences were obtained from PBMCs. All receptors come from a man aged 40-55 years with head and neck cancer.

In DNA, the CDR3 is TGTGCCAGCTCACCATACGGGGGGGAAGTACCTAATGAAAAACTGTTTTTT. It is translated as CASSPYGGEVPNEKLFF. The V gene is TRBV18, the J gene TRBJ1-4, with a tentative D call TRBD1 (5 bases). Between the trimmed V and J ends, which lost 2 bases and 3 bases, there was a span of 16 bases. Germline CDR1 reads KGHSH; CDR2 reads LQKENI. The CDR3 is 17 residues long.

This chain connects TRBV24-1 to TRBJ2-1, with D possibly being TRBD1 (6 bases). The germline V gene has CDR1 KGHDR and CDR2 SFDVKD. The germline V and J ends were trimmed by 3 bases and 6 bases, with 11 bases remaining between them. CDR3 length: 14 amino acids. Here the CDR3 DNA reads TGTGCCACCAGTGATGGCCAGGGGTCCAATGAGCAGTTCTTC. Its protein product is CATSDGQGSNEQFF.

The chain combines TRBV11-2 with TRBJ1-2; TRBD1 might be the D (5 bases). V lost 0 bases to trimming and J lost 8 bases, with 10 bases between them. Looked up from germline, CDR1 is SGHAT and CDR2 is FQNNGV. There are 13 residues in the CDR3. The CDR3 DNA follows: TGTGCCAGCAGCTTAGAACAGGCGGGCGGCTACACCTTC. The encoded protein is CASSLEQAGGYTF.

CDR3 bases: TGTGCCAGCAGGACAGACTCCAGCTCTGGAAACACCATATATTTT. It translates to CASRTDSSSGNTIYF. This chain connects TRBV6-5 to TRBJ1-3, with D possibly being TRBD1 (5 bases). The CDR3 consists of 15 residues. The V end lost 6 bases, the J end lost 0 bases, and 12 bases lay between the germline ends. Germline V gives CDR1 MNHEY, CDR2 SVGAGI.

This CDR3 reads CASSPTLGDSNQPQHF. CDR3 coding DNA: TGTGCCAGCAGCCCCACGTTGGGGGATAGCAATCAGCCCCAGCATTTT. This chain uses TRBV7-9 with TRBJ1-5; TRBD1 is a possible D gene (5 bases). This CDR3 spans 16 amino acids. Trimming left V 5 bases short and J 0 bases short, with 14 bases between. CDR1 and CDR2 (germline): SEHNR, FQNEAQ (reference sequence). Variable domain in full (rest from reference TRBV7-9 and TRBJ1-5): DTGVSQNPRHKITKRGQNVTFRCDPISEHNRLYWYRQTLGQGPEFLTYFQNEAQLEKSRLLSDRFSAERPKGSFSTLEIQRTEQGDSAMYLCASSPTLGDSNQPQHFGDGTRLSIL.

This clone was detected a few times. The chain is built from TRBV6-6 and TRBJ1-1, with D tentatively TRBD1 (6 bases). V was clipped by 5 bases and J by 7 bases, with 11 bases between them. The CDR3 consists of 12 residues. Per germline, CDR1 MNHNY and CDR2 SVGAGI (reference sequence). In DNA, the CDR3 is TGTGCCAGCAGTAGGACAGCTGATGAAGCTTTCTTT. Translating it yields CASSRTADEAFF.

The CDR3: CAWSLGRSEKLFF. The CDR3 nucleotides are TGTGCCTGGAGTTTGGGACGGTCTGAAAAACTGTTTTTT. The chain recombines TRBV30 with TRBJ1-4; D perhaps matches TRBD1 (5 bases). The V gene lost 2 bases and the J gene lost 7 bases, with 11 bases spanning the gap. Per the germline V gene, CDR1 is GTSNPN and CDR2 is SVGIG (reference sequence). The CDR3 spans 13 residues.

The chain links TRBV5-1 to TRBJ2-3, with D unresolved. The CDR3 contains 14 residues. Trimming stripped 3 bases from V and 1 base from J, with 9 bases between. CDR1 and CDR2 (germline): SGHRS, YFSETQ. CDR3 in DNA: TGCGCCAGCAGCTCGCATGATGGCACAGATACGCAGTATTTT. Translation: CASSSHDGTDTQYF.

The V gene is TRBV2, the J gene TRBJ2-3, with 16 bases matching TRBD2. V shed 8 bases, J shed 3 bases, and the junction held 2 bases outside the gene matches. CDR3 size: 15 residues. Germline lookup yields CDR1 SNHLY and CDR2 FYNNEI. In DNA form, the CDR3 reads TGTGCCAGCGTGGGACTAGCGGGAGGGACAGATACGCAGTATTTT. Translated, it gives CASVGLAGGTDTQYF.

This clone was detected only once. The rearrangement uses TRBV14 and TRBJ2-1; no firm D call. Per the germline V gene, CDR1 is SGHDN and CDR2 is FVKESK. The V gene lost 0 bases and the J gene lost 9 bases, with 21 bases spanning the gap. This CDR3 has 17 residues. This CDR3 is CASSQDLGGPSTGEQFF. CDR3 DNA: TGTGCCAGCAGCCAAGATCTAGGTGGTCCCAGTACGGGTGAGCAGTTCTTC.

The chain joins TRBV10-3 to TRBJ1-5, with D possibly being TRBD1 (6 bases). Looked up from germline, CDR1 is ENHRY and CDR2 is SYGVKD. V gave up 4 bases and J gave up 5 bases, with 12 bases separating them. The CDR3 runs 14 residues. This chain's CDR3 is CAISGQRGDQPQHF. CDR3 sequence (DNA): TGTGCCATCAGTGGTCAGAGGGGGGATCAGCCCCAGCATTTT.

This chain links TRBV2 with TRBJ1-2; 7 bases fit TRBD1. The J segment lost 0 bases and the V segment lost 7 bases, leaving 5 bases of the junction unmatched. The germline V gene encodes CDR1 SNHLY and CDR2 FYNNEI. This CDR3 region has 14 residues. This CDR3 reads CASMGTVTNYGYTF. As DNA, the CDR3 is TGTGCCAGCATGGGGACAGTCACTAACTATGGCTACACCTTC.

The rearrangement links TRBV29-1 to TRBJ2-7; tentative D call: TRBD2 (5 bases). The CDR3 loop spans 13 amino acids. The V and J ends lost 7 bases and 2 bases respectively, with 15 bases between them. Germline CDR1 and CDR2: SQVTM and ANQGSEA. CDR3 in DNA: TGCAGCGCGACTGGCGGGCCAACCTACGAGCAGTACTTC. Encoded protein: CSATGGPTYEQYF.